These 21 T cell receptor beta chains were all obtained from the same sample, sequenced in a study of OX40 agonist ivuxolimab in advanced cancers. Libraries came from the immunoSEQ multiplex PCR assay. Here the immuneACCESS table is served through TCRdb, limited to in-frame sequences with V and J called. Missing clones are a known gap in these copies; in checked studies unresolved V genes cover under half, and the rest lacks a known reason. The sample includes about 49,000 clones, with approximately 81% observed a single time. Of the sample, over 20% falls within the top ten clones. The sequences come from CD4+ or CD8+ T cells sorted from blood, collected in a trial of the OX40 agonist ivuxolimab. The receptors were gathered from an adult with an advanced solid tumor such as melanoma, head and neck, liver or kidney cancer.

The gene calls are TRBV5-6 and TRBJ1-2; D unresolved. This CDR3 is built from 13 residues. Germline loops: CDR1 SGHDT, CDR2 YYEEEE. Trimming removed 0 bases from V and 7 bases from J, with 10 bases in between. The DNA for the CDR3 is TGTGCCAGCAGCTTGGATTGGACGGGTGGCTACACCTTC. It codes for CASSLDWTGGYTF.

This clone was counted once. This chain links TRBV6-5 with TRBJ1-2; D not certain. Deletions cut 0 bases from V and 12 bases from J, with 8 bases between. Germline V gives CDR1 MNHEY, CDR2 SVGAGI. The CDR3 runs to 11 residues. DNA for the CDR3: TGTGCCAGCAGTTACTCGGGCGACCACACCTTC. Translated, it gives CASSYSGDHTF.

At least ten counts were recorded for this clone. This rearrangement joins TRBV27 to TRBJ1-1, with D perhaps TRBD1 (5 bases). Looked up from germline, CDR1 is MNHEY and CDR2 is SMNVEV (reference sequence). The ends were cut back, 0 bases at V and 4 bases at J, with 9 bases in the middle. This CDR3 is built from 14 residues. The CDR3 reads CASSLSIGATEAFF. In nucleotides, the CDR3 is TGTGCCAGCAGTTTATCAATTGGGGCCACTGAAGCTTTCTTT.

This clone was seen repeatedly, ten times or more. The chain combines TRBV28 with TRBJ2-7; TRBD1 matches at 8 bases. Germline V gene data show CDR1 as MDHEN and CDR2 as SYDVKM. V shed 3 bases, J shed 2 bases, and the junction held 6 bases outside the gene matches. The length of the CDR3 is 15 residues. The CDR3 nucleotides read TGTGCCAGCAGTTTCGGTACAGGGGGTGCCTACGAGCAGTACTTC. It encodes CASSFGTGGAYEQYF. The full variable domain, its missing parts supplied by reference TRBV28 and TRBJ2-7, is DVKVTQSSRYLVKRTGEKVFLECVQDMDHENMFWYRQDPGLGLRLIYFSYDVKMKEKGDIPEGYSVSREKKERFSLILESASTNQTSMYLCASSFGTGGAYEQYFGPGTRLTVT.

This chain connects TRBV2 to TRBJ2-2; D assignment may be TRBD1 or TRBD2 (6 bases each). V lost 7 bases, J lost 2 bases, and 14 bases lay in between. Germline CDR1 SNHLY, CDR2 FYNNEI. The CDR3 contains 15 residues. CDR3 DNA sequence: TGTGCCAGCATCCTGGAGGGGGAAAACACCGGGGAGCTGTTTTTT. Translated: CASILEGENTGELFF.

CDR3 DNA sequence: TGTGCCAGTAGTATAGATGGGGAAGGGGACACTGAAGCTTTCTTT. Translated: CASSIDGEGDTEAFF. The J gene is TRBJ1-1, the V gene TRBV19; possible D gene TRBD1, 5 bases. Germline CDR1 and CDR2: LNHDA and SQIVND (reference sequence). V lost 0 bases and J lost 3, with 11 bases in between. There are 15 residues in the CDR3. The entire variable domain, with the rest obtained from reference TRBV19 and TRBJ1-1, is as follows: DGGITQSPKYLFRKEGQNVTLSCEQNLNHDAMYWYRQDPGQGLRLIYYSQIVNDFQKGDIAEGYSVSREKKESFPLTVTSAQKNPTAFYLCASSIDGEGDTEAFFGQGTRLTVV.

The chain is built from TRBV5-1 and TRBJ2-5, with a weak D call TRBD2 (7 bases). Trimming stripped 0 bases from V and 2 bases from J, with 23 bases between. Germline V gene lookup returns CDR1 SGHRS and CDR2 YFSETQ. This CDR3 has 19 residues. The CDR3 is CASSLGLVWDYGQQETQYF. CDR3 nucleotides: TGCGCCAGCAGCTTGGGACTAGTGTGGGACTACGGACAGCAAGAGACCCAGTACTTC.

V is TRBV5-4 and J is TRBJ2-1; no reliable D call. The CDR3 is 14 amino acids. Trimming removed 0 bases at V and 4 bases at J, with 8 bases between. Germline-derived CDR1 and CDR2 are SGHNT and YYREEE (reference sequence). CDR3 protein: CASSLAGLYNEQFF. CDR3 nucleotide sequence: TGTGCCAGCAGCTTGGCCGGGCTTTACAATGAGCAGTTCTTC.

J is TRBJ2-7 and V is TRBV6-5, with D possibly being TRBD2 (6 bases). V was clipped by 7 bases and J by 6 bases, with 13 bases between them. The CDR3 is 12 amino acids. Germline CDR1 is MNHEY and CDR2 is SVGAGI. The CDR3 region is CASNTVGGEQYV. The CDR3 nucleotides read TGTGCCAGCAACACGGTGGGAGGCGAGCAGTACGTC.

The chain joins TRBV9 to TRBJ2-7; D is unresolved. V gave up 4 bases and J gave up 2 bases, with 13 bases separating them. CDR1 and CDR2 (germline): SGDLS, YYNGEE. The CDR3 runs 14 residues. The CDR3 DNA follows: TGTGCCAGCAGCCCGTCCGGCACCCCCTACGAGCAGTACGTC. Amino acids: CASSPSGTPYEQYV.

The chain has TRBV7-2 and TRBJ1-1; the D gene is possibly TRBD1 (5 bases). With 5 bases removed from V and 1 base from J, the gap between germline ends came to 8 bases. The CDR3 is 13 residues long. Per germline, CDR1 SGHTA and CDR2 FQGNSA. The CDR3: CASSLDRNTEAFF. CDR3 DNA sequence: TGTGCCAGCAGCCTCGACAGGAACACTGAAGCTTTCTTT.

The gene calls are TRBV4-3 and TRBJ2-3, with a tentative D call TRBD1 (6 bases). The CDR3 contains 16 residues. CDR1 and CDR2 (germline): LGHNA, YSLEER. Trimming cost V 0 bases and J 3 bases, with 13 bases left between them. This CDR3 reads CASSQDQGGVTDTQYF. The DNA of the CDR3 is TGCGCCAGCAGCCAAGATCAAGGGGGTGTTACAGATACGCAGTATTTT.

The chain is built from TRBV4-3 and TRBJ2-7; 8 bases are shared with TRBD1. The CDR3 has 14 amino acids. After removal of 3 bases from V and 2 bases from J, the junction contained 3 bases not matched to a gene. Germline CDR1 and CDR2: LGHNA and YSLEER. DNA for the CDR3: TGCGCCAGCAGCCATGGACAGGGAACCTACGAGCAGTACTTC. Amino acids: CASSHGQGTYEQYF.

The chain links TRBV16 to TRBJ1-6; 10 positions match TRBD1. CDR3 size: 17 residues. V lost 4 bases, J lost 6 bases, and 9 bases stayed unmatched. The V gene's germline CDR1 is KGHSY and CDR2 FQNENV. As DNA, the CDR3 is TGTGCCAGCAGCCTATATATAGGACAGGGGGTTAATTCACCCCTCCACTTT. Translating it yields CASSLYIGQGVNSPLHF.

The chain uses TRBV5-4 and TRBJ2-7, with TRBD1 matching over 9 bases. After removal of 4 bases from V and 4 bases from J, the junction contained 9 bases not matched to a gene. The germline CDR1 and CDR2 sequences are SGHNT and YYREEE (reference sequence). The length of the CDR3 is 15 residues. The CDR3 loop is CASSAGPGQGYEQYF. DNA for the CDR3: TGTGCCAGCAGCGCTGGCCCGGGACAGGGATACGAGCAGTACTTC.

CDR3 loop: CASSQEPQSSYNSPLHF. CDR3 coding DNA: TGCGCCAGCAGCCAAGAACCTCAGAGCTCCTATAATTCACCCCTCCACTTT. This chain uses TRBV4-1 with TRBJ1-6; D is unresolved. The CDR3 is 17 residues long. Germline V lookup: CDR1 MGHRA, CDR2 YSYEKL. Trimming pared 0 bases from V and 0 bases from J, leaving 9 bases between.

This sequence joins TRBV27 and TRBJ1-5; 7 bases are shared with TRBD1. This CDR3 spans 13 amino acids. The ends lost 8 bases at V and 7 bases at J; junction bases unmatched: 8. From germline, CDR1 is MNHEY and CDR2 SMNVEV (reference sequence). CDR3 sequence (DNA): TGTGCCAGCTCCACAGGGGTCGGCCAGCCCCAGCATTTT. Its protein is CASSTGVGQPQHF.

This chain links TRBV6-5 with TRBJ1-1; 7 bases fit TRBD1. With 5 bases clipped from V and 5 bases from J, the junction kept 2 bases outside the gene matches. The CDR3 length is 12 residues. The germline CDR1 and CDR2 sequences are MNHEY and SVGAGI. CDR3 loop: CASSIQGTEAFF. The CDR3 nucleotides read TGTGCCAGCAGTATACAGGGGACTGAAGCTTTCTTT.

This clone was found once. The chain recombines TRBV7-8 with TRBJ2-2, with TRBD2 identical over 10 bases. Germline CDR1 is SGHVS and CDR2 is FQNEAQ. Trimming took 6 bases from V and 1 from J; bases not matched to a gene: 5. CDR3 length equals 16 residues. The CDR3 bases are TGTGCCAGCAGGCAAACTAGCGGGGAGAACACCGGGGAGCTGTTTTTT. Its protein product is CASRQTSGENTGELFF. The full variable domain, with the rest looked up from reference TRBV7-8 and TRBJ2-2, is GAGVSQSPRYKVAKRGQDVALRCDPISGHVSLFWYQQALGQGPEFLTYFQNEAQLDKSGLPSDRFFAERPEGSVSTLKIQRTQQEDSAVYLCASRQTSGENTGELFFGEGSRLTVL.

The chain uses TRBV5-1 and TRBJ2-1, with 9 bases identical to TRBD1. After removal of 4 bases from V and 4 bases from J, the junction contained 6 bases not matched to a gene. Germline lookup yields CDR1 SGHRS and CDR2 YFSETQ. There are 15 residues in the CDR3. The CDR3: CASSLTGGAYNEQFF. Here the CDR3 DNA reads TGCGCCAGCAGCCTTACAGGGGGCGCGTACAATGAGCAGTTCTTC. The variable domain in full, with the rest retrieved from reference TRBV5-1 and TRBJ2-1, is KAGVTQTPRYLIKTRGQQVTLSCSPISGHRSVSWYQQTPGQGLQFLFEYFSETQRNKGNFPGRFSGRQFSNSRSEMNVSTLELGDSALYLCASSLTGGAYNEQFFGPGTRLTVL.

The J gene is TRBJ1-1, the V gene TRBV4-2; the D is unclear. V was cut by 5 bases and J by 5 bases, with 9 bases left in between. Germline CDR1 reads LGHNA; CDR2 reads YNFKEQ. The CDR3 contains 12 residues. DNA for the CDR3: TGTGCCAGCAGCTTAGAGAGGACTGAAGCTTTCTTT. Protein: CASSLERTEAFF.